The next 5 T cell receptor beta chains were all read from a single sample in a study of OX40 agonist ivuxolimab in advanced cancers. Sequencing used immunoSEQ multiplex PCR; TCRdb keeps in-frame clones, though not all of them. Of 86,000 or so clones listed, about 90% are singletons. Here the sequenced sample was CD4+ or CD8+ T cells sorted from blood, taken in a trial of the OX40 agonist ivuxolimab. These receptors came from an adult with an advanced solid tumor such as melanoma, head and neck, liver or kidney cancer.

This clone came up a few times. V is TRBV4-1 and J is TRBJ2-5; 10 bases agree with TRBD1. Germline loops: CDR1 MGHRA, CDR2 YSYEKL. V shed 4 bases and J 5 bases; nucleotides not matched to a gene: 10. The CDR3 spans 16 residues. The CDR3 reads CASSLLGGQGIETQYF. The CDR3 nucleotides read TGCGCCAGCAGCCTCCTCGGGGGACAGGGGATTGAGACCCAGTACTTC.

CDR3 nucleotides: TGCGCCAGCAGCCAAGACCCTCTCCCCTTGGCAAGCAGAGATAGCAATCAGCCCCAGCATTTT. It codes for CASSQDPLPLASRDSNQPQHF. The chain employs TRBV4-1 and TRBJ1-5, with D uncertain. Trimming cost V 0 bases and J 0 bases, with 24 bases left between them. Germline V lookup: CDR1 MGHRA, CDR2 YSYEKL. The CDR3 covers 21 residues.

The chain combines TRBV15 with TRBJ1-2; D gene uncertain. Trimming cost V 0 bases and J 8 bases, with 10 bases left between them. The CDR3 is 13 amino acids. CDR1 LNHNV and CDR2 YYDKDF come from the germline V gene (reference sequence). The CDR3 loop reads CATSRDWNGGYTF. In DNA, the CDR3 is TGTGCCACCAGCAGAGATTGGAACGGCGGCTACACCTTC.

The count of this clone is one. The chain joins TRBV6-1 to TRBJ1-4; D is possibly TRBD1 (6 bases). Germline V gene data show CDR1 as MNHNS and CDR2 as SASEGT. The CDR3 has 16 amino acids. Trimming stripped 4 bases from V and 4 bases from J, with 16 bases between. DNA of the CDR3: TGTGCCAGCAGTGCCAGGGGCCTACTTAATAATGAAAAACTGTTTTTT. Translating it yields CASSARGLLNNEKLFF.

This chain links TRBV2 with TRBJ1-2; 7 bases agree with TRBD1. CDR3 length: 13 amino acids. Germline CDR1 and CDR2: SNHLY and FYNNEI. The V and J ends lost 6 bases and 6 bases, in that order; junction bases with no gene match: 7. The CDR3 DNA reads as TGTGCCAGCAGCGAGGCAGGGGGTAATGGCTACACCTTC. This translates into CASSEAGGNGYTF.